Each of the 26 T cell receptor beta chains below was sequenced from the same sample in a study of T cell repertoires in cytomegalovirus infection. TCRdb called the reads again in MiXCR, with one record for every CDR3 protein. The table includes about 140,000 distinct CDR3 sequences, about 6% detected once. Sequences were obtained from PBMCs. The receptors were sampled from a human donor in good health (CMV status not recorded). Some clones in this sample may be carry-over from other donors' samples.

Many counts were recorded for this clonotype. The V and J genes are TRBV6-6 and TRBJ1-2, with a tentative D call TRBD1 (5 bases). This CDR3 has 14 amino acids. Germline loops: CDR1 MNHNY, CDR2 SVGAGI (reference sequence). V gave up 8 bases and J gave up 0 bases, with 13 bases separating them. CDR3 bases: TGTGCCAGCCAGGGAGTCCCTACTAACTATGGCTACACCTTC. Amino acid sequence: CASQGVPTNYGYTF.

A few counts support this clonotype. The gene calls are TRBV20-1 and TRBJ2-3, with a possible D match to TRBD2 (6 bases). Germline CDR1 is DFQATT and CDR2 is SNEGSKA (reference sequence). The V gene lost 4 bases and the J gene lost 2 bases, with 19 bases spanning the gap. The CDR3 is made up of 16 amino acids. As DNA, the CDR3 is TGCAGTGCTACTCCGGGACTTACCCCCGACACAGATACGCAGTATTTT. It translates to CSATPGLTPDTDTQYF.

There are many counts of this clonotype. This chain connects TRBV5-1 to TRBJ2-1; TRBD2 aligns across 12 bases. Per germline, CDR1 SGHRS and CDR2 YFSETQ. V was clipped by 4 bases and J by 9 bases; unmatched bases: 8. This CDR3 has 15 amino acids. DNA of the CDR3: TGCGCCAGCAGCAGATCTAGCGGGGGGGCGGCTGAGCAGTTCTTC. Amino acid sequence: CASSRSSGGAAEQFF.

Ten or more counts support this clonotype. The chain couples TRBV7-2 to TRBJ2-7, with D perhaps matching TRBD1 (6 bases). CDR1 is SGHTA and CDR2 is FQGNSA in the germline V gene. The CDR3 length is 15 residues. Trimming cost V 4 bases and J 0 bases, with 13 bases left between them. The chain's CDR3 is CASSSTGDSSYEQYF. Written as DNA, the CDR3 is TGTGCCAGCAGCTCGACAGGTGATAGCTCCTACGAGCAGTACTTC.

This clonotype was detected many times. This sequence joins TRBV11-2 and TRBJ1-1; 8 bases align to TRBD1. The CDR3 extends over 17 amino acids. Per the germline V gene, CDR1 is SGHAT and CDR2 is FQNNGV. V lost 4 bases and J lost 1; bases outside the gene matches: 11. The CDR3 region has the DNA TGTGCCAGCAGCTCCCCCCGTAGGACAGGGCAGAACACTGAAGCTTTCTTT. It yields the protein CASSSPRRTGQNTEAFF.

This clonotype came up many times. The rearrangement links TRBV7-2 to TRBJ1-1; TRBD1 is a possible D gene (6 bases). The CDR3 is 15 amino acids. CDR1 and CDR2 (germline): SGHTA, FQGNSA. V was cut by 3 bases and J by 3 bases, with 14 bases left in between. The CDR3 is CASSFYRAWDTEAFF. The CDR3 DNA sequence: TGTGCCAGCAGCTTCTACAGGGCATGGGACACTGAAGCTTTCTTT.

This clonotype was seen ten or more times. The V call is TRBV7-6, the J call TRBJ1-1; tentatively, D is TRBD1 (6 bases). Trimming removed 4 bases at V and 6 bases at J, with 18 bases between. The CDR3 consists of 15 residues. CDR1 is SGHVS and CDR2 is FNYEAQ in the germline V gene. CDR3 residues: CASSSQTGLGAEAFF. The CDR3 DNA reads TGTGCCAGCAGCTCCCAGACAGGCTTAGGCGCTGAAGCTTTCTTT.

The CDR3 sequence is CASRRGQHTEAFF. DNA for the CDR3: TGTGCCAGCAGGCGGGGACAGCACACTGAAGCTTTCTTT. V usage is TRBV12-3 or TRBV12-4 and J usage is TRBJ1-1; 7 bases line up with TRBD1. CDR3 length equals 13 residues. The V and J ends lost 6 bases and 3 bases, in that order; junction bases with no gene match: 4.

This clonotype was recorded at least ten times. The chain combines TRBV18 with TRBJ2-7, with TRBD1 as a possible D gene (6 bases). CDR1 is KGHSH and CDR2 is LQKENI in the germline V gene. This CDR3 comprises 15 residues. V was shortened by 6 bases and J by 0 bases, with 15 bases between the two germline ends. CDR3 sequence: CASSQSRDISYEQYF. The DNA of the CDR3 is TGTGCCAGCTCGCAATCCCGGGACATCTCCTACGAGCAGTACTTC.

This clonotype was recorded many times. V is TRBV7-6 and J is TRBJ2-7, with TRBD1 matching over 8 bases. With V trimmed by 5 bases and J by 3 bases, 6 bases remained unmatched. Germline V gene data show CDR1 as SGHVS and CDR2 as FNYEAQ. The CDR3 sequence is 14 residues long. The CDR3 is CASSLRTGYYEQYF. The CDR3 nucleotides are TGTGCCAGCAGCCTCCGGACAGGGTACTACGAGCAGTACTTC. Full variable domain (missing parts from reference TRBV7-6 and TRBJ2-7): GAGVSQSPRYKVTKRGQDVALRCDPISGHVSLYWYRQALGQGPEFLTYFNYEAQQDKSGLPNDRFSAERPEGSISTLTIQRTEQRDSAMYRCASSLRTGYYEQYFGPGTRLTVT.

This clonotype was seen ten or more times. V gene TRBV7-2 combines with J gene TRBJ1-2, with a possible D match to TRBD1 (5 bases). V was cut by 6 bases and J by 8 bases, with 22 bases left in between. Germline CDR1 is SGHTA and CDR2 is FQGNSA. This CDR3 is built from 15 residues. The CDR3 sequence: CASRPGGTAHRGYTF. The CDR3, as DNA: TGTGCCAGCAGGCCCGGGGGGACGGCCCATCGCGGCTACACCTTC.

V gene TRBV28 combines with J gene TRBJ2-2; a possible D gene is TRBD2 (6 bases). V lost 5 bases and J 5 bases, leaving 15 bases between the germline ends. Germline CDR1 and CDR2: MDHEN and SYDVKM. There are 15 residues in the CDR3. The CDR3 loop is CASSLPRAGTGELFF. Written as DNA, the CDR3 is TGTGCCAGCAGTCTACCCAGGGCGGGGACCGGGGAGCTGTTTTTT.

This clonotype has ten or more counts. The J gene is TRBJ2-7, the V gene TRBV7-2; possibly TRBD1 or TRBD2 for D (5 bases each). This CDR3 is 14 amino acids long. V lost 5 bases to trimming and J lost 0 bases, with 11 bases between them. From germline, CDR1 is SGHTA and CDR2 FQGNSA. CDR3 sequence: CASSRDLGSYEQYF. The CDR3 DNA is TGTGCCAGCAGCCGGGACCTAGGCTCCTACGAGCAGTACTTC.

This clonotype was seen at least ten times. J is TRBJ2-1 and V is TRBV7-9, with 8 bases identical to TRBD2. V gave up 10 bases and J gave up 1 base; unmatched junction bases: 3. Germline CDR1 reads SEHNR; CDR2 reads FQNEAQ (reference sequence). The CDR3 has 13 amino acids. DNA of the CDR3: TGTGCCAACGCGGGGGGATCCTACAATGAGCAGTTCTTC. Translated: CANAGGSYNEQFF. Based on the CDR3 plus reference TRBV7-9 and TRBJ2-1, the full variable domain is DTGVSQNPRHKITKRGQNVTFRCDPISEHNRLYWYRQTLGQGPEFLTYFQNEAQLEKSRLLSDRFSAERPKGSFSTLEIQRTEQGDSAMYLCANAGGSYNEQFFGPGTRLTVL.

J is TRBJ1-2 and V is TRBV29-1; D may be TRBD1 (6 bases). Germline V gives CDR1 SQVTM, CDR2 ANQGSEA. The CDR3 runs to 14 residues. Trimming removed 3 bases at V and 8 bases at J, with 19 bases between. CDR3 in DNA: TGCAGCGTTGACTCCCTTGGGGCTCAGGGGGGCTACACCTTC. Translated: CSVDSLGAQGGYTF.

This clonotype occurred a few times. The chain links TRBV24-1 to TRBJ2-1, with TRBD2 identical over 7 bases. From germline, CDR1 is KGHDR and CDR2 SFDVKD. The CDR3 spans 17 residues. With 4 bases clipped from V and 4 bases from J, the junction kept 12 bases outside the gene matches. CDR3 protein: CATSESLSSGVYNEQFF. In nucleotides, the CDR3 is TGTGCCACCAGTGAGTCCCTCTCCAGCGGGGTTTACAATGAGCAGTTCTTC.

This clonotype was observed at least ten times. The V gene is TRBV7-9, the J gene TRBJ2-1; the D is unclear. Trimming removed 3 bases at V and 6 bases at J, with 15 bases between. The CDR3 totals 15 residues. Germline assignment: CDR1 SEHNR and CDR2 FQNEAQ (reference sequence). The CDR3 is CASSLGSHGFNEQFF. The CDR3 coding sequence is TGTGCCAGCAGCTTGGGGTCCCACGGCTTCAATGAGCAGTTCTTC.

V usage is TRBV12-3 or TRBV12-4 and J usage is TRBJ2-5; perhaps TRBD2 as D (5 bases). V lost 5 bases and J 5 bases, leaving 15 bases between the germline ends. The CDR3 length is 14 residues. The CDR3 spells CASSPGNLEETQYF. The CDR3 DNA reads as TGTGCCAGCAGTCCCGGGAATCTGGAGGAGACCCAGTACTTC.

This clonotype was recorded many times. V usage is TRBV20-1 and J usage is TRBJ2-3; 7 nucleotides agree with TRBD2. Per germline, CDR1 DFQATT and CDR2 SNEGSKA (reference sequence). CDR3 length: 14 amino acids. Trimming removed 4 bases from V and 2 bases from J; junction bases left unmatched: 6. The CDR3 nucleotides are TGCAGTGCTATGGACGGGGGGAACACAGATACGCAGTATTTT. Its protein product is CSAMDGGNTDTQYF.

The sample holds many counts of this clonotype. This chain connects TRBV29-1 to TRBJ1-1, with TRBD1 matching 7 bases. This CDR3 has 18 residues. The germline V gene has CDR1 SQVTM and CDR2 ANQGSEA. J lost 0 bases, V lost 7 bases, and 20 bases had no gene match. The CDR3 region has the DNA TGCAGCGGACAGGGCCTAAGAAATAATGCAAACATGAACACTGAAGCTTTCTTT. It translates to CSGQGLRNNANMNTEAFF.

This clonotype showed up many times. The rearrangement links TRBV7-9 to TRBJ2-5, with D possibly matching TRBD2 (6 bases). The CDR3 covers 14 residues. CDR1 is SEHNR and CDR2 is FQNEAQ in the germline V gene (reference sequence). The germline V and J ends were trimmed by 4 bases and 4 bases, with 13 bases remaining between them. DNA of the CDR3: TGTGCCAGCAGCTCTTTCGGGAGTGCAGAGACCCAGTACTTC. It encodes CASSSFGSAETQYF.

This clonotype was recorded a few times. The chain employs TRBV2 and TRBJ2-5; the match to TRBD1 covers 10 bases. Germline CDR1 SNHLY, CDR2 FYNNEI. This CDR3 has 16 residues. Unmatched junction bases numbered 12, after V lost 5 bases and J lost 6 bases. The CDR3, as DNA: TGTGCCAGCAGTCGAACGGGACAGGGGATAGGGAAGACCCAGTACTTC. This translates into CASSRTGQGIGKTQYF.

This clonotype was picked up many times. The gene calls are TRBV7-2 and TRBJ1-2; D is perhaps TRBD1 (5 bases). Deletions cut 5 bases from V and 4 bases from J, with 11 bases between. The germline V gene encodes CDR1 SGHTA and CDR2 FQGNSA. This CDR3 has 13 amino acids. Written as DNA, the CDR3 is TGTGCCAGCAGCCCCGGCCAGGGCTATGGCTACACCTTC. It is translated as CASSPGQGYGYTF. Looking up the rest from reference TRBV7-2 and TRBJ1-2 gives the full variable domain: GAGVSQSPSNKVTEKGKDVELRCDPISGHTALYWYRQSLGQGLEFLIYFQGNSAPDKSGLPSDRFSAERTGGSVSTLTIQRTQQEDSAVYLCASSPGQGYGYTFGSGTRLTVV.

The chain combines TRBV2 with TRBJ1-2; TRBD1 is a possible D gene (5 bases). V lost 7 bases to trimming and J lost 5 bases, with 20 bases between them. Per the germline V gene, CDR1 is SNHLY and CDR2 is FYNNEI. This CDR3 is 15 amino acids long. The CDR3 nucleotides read TGTGCCAGCATGTTACAGGAGATCTCACCATATGGCTACACCTTC. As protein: CASMLQEISPYGYTF. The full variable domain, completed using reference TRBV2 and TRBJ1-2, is EPEVTQTPSHQVTQMGQEVILRCVPISNHLYFYWYRQILGQKVEFLVSFYNNEISEKSEIFDDQFSVERPDGSNFTLKIRSTKLEDSAMYFCASMLQEISPYGYTFGSGTRLTVV.

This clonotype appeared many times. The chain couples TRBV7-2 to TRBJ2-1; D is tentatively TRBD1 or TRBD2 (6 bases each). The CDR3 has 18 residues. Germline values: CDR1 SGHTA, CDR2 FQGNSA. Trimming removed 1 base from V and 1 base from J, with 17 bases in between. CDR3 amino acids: CASSLVSLGGQSYNEQFF. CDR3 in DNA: TGTGCCAGCAGCTTAGTTAGTCTGGGGGGCCAATCCTACAATGAGCAGTTCTTC.

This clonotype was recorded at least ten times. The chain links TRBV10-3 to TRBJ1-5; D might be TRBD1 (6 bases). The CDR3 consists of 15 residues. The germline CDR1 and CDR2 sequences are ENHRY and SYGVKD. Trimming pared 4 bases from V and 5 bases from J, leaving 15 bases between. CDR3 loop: CAISVSQGGDQPQHF. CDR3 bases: TGTGCCATCAGTGTTTCACAGGGAGGGGATCAGCCCCAGCATTTT.